This T cell receptor beta chain was obtained from a study of beta chain features in type 1 diabetes (dated 2018 in TCRdb). Regarding the research as a whole: Patients and healthy donors did not differ in mean age, gender distribution, total cell number or subset yield. A total of 90 million to 120 million sorted cells were examined across all samples, and a strong correlation was observed between cell number per subset and RNA yield. In the study, recently diagnosed type 1 diabetes patients and matched healthy donors were compared on the TCRB repertoires of their sorted circulating CD4+ T cell subsets. Naive and central memory subsets were obtained from all 30 or so donors, but regulatory and stem cell-like memory subsets were isolated from only 8 patients and 8 healthy donors. Summary of the overall study and its limitations: Naive, central memory and regulatory TCRB repertoires appeared to be more alike among patients than among healthy donors. Fewer insertions and more nucleotide deletions at VDJ recombination sites were observed in patients with type 1 diabetes, implying thymic rearrangement abnormalities. A moderate but significant shortening of TCRB CDR3 length was observed in type 1 diabetes patients in all four CD4+ subsets. Because the HLA sub-analyses included only small numbers of individuals, any influence of HLA type on TCRB rearrangement was left unresolved. Shorter templates might have been favored by PCR, but patient and control samples were amplified and corrected together, so both groups would have been affected equally by any skew. Sequencing cDNA rather than genomic DNA could over-represent highly expressing activated cells, although activation and CD3 levels did not differ between groups.

Including cysteine and phenylalanine, the CDR3 has 12 amino acids. Only the CDR3 part of the read is kept: 36 bases, read in frame from the first base. Reading the germline V gene gives CDR1 SGHTS and CDR2 YDEGEE. After removal of 0 bases from V and 9 bases from J, the junction retains 1 base not matched to a gene. The entire amount of isolated RNA was reverse transcribed using the High Capacity cDNA Reverse Transcription Kit, so the sequenced TCRB transcripts were expressed ones. For stem cell-like memory T cell samples, survey-depth immunoSEQ sequencing was used, averaging around 1 million total reads per sample. Sorted cells were lysed in RLT buffer and RNA was extracted with DNase-treated RNeasy Micro or Mini kits, depending on cell number. Each cell subset was processed on its own to prevent cross-contamination, while patient and healthy donor samples were processed together. TCRB sequences were amplified from cDNA with the immunoSEQ multiplex PCR, producing 87-bp fragments spanning the CDR3 region. The amplicons were sequenced using the Illumina HiSeq platform. On the authors' methods: Synthetic template baselines were used to correct PCR bias computationally, reads within Hamming distance 2 were collapsed, and singletons that could not be merged were discarded. Reads were aligned against IMGT to assign V, D and J genes, CDR3 length and insertions or deletions at six rearrangement sites. Within each subset, clonotype counts were normalized to sorted cell number, after which true diversity and Gini coefficients were computed with the tcR R package. Repertoire sharing was quantified using the overlap coefficient calculated on TCRB nucleotide sequences. Here the immuneACCESS table is served through TCRdb, limited to in-frame sequences with V and J called. Missing clones are a known gap in these copies; in checked studies unresolved V genes cover under half, and the rest lacks a known reason. The V and J calls and the clone size are those of that table, but D and trimming were determined from the DNA. This sample gives over 100,000 clones in total; about two fifths of them show up just once. The ten largest account for about 0.07% of the sample.

This clone was seen only a few times. It has no known antigen specificity. No much larger clone exists at a distance of one base, and base qualities are not known. Each donor gave one peripheral blood draw, around 0.12 L on average, collected into heparinised tubes. Naive, central memory, regulatory and stem cell-like memory CD4+ T cells were sorted on a BD FACSAria II using a panel including CD45RO, CCR7, CD25, CD127, CD95 and CD27. Every sorted population had a purity above 98%. PBMCs were isolated right away by Lymphoprep density gradient centrifugation and were stained directly, without culture. Samples were stained and sorted in pairs, with one healthy donor and one patient per experiment, so that batch effects were minimized.

The rearranged chain carries TRBV5-8 and TRBJ2-3, and TRBD2 matches 7 of the central bases. Sequenced sample: stem cell memory CD4+ T cells from blood. The cell subset or site label of this sample denotes: stem cell-like memory CD4+ T cells. The source of this sequence is a woman under 30 in good health. The CDR3 has the sequence CASSLGAGTQYF. The DNA reads as follows: TGTGCCAGCAGCTTGGGAGCGGGGACGCAGTATTTT.